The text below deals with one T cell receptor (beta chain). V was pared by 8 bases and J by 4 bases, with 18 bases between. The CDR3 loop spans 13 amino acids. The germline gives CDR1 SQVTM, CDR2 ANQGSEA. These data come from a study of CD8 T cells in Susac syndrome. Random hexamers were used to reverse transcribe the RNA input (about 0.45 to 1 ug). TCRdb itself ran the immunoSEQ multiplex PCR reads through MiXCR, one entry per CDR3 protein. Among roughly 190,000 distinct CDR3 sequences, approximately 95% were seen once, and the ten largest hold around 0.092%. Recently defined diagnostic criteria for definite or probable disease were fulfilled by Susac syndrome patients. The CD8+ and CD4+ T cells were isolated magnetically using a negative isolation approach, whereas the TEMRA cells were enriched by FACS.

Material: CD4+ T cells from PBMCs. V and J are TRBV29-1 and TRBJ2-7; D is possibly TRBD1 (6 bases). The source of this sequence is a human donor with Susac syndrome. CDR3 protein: CSTDRARSYEQYF. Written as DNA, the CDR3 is TGCAGCACGGACAGAGCGCGGTCGTACGAGCAGTACTTC.